A selection of T cell receptor beta chains follows, all from one sample in a study of response to subunit inactivated influenza vaccine. TCRdb re-called the RT-PCR reads with MiXCR, one entry per CDR3 protein. The repertoire consists of fewer than 200,000 distinct CDR3 sequences, with approximately 8.7% occurring once and the leading ten covering approximately 10%. The starting material was non-naive T cells sorted from PBMCs, obtained on the day of vaccination. These receptors all stem from a man between 45 and 60 years old who received an inactivated influenza vaccine. The CDR3 runs from the conserved cysteine through the conserved F or W. Fields, in order: V gene, clone size, D gene, J gene, CDR3 protein, CDR3 DNA. A D gene is named only where the DNA matches it firmly. A clone size is listed for some rows: how often the clone was seen (once, few, many), or a class if it is expanded.

v_gene: TRBV28; abundance: few; d_gene: NA; j_gene: TRBJ1-5; CDR3aa: CASNSYSNQPQHF; CDR3nt: TGTGCCAGCAACTCCTATAGCAATCAGCCCCAGCATTTT
v_gene: TRBV7-2; abundance: few; d_gene: NA; j_gene: TRBJ1-5; CDR3aa: CASSLVSSGNQPQHF; CDR3nt: TGTGCCAGCAGCTTAGTTTCTTCTGGGAATCAGCCCCAGCATTTT
v_gene: TRBV2; abundance: NA; d_gene: NA; j_gene: TRBJ2-7; CDR3aa: CASSTVETGQYF; CDR3nt: TGTGCCAGCAGCACGGTCGAGACCGGGCAGTACTTC
v_gene: TRBV27; abundance: many; d_gene: NA; j_gene: TRBJ2-7; CDR3aa: CASKRRSSYEQYF; CDR3nt: TGTGCCAGCAAGCGCAGGTCCTCCTACGAGCAGTACTTC
v_gene: TRBV18; abundance: NA; d_gene: NA; j_gene: TRBJ1-6; CDR3aa: CASSSDAYYNSPLHF; CDR3nt: TGTGCCAGCTCATCGGACGCCTATTATAATTCACCCCTCCACTTT
v_gene: TRBV5-1; abundance: many; d_gene: NA; j_gene: TRBJ2-5; CDR3aa: CASSLEGRETQYF; CDR3nt: TGTGCCAGCAGTTTAGAGGGTCGGGAGACCCAGTACTTC
v_gene: TRBV6-1; abundance: few; d_gene: NA; j_gene: TRBJ1-1; CDR3aa: CASSEVRGVGRAFF; CDR3nt: TGTGCCAGCAGTGAAGTAAGGGGGGTCGGGAGAGCTTTCTTT
v_gene: TRBV4-3; abundance: NA; d_gene: NA; j_gene: TRBJ2-1; CDR3aa: CASSPLLHNEQFF; CDR3nt: TGCGCCAGCAGCCCCTTACTCCACAATGAGCAGTTCTTC
v_gene: TRBV30; abundance: many; d_gene: NA; j_gene: TRBJ1-2; CDR3aa: CAWSPRPNYGYTF; CDR3nt: TGTGCCTGGAGTCCCCGACCAAACTATGGCTACACCTTC
v_gene: TRBV7-9; abundance: NA; d_gene: TRBD2; j_gene: TRBJ2-3; CDR3aa: CASRQTRRGGVTDTQYF; CDR3nt: TGTGCCTCCCGGCAAACACGGCGGGGGGGGGTCACAGATACGCAGTATTTT
v_gene: TRBV6-1; abundance: NA; d_gene: NA; j_gene: TRBJ2-2; CDR3aa: CASSGASGARELFF; CDR3nt: TGTGCCAGCAGTGGGGCCTCGGGCGCAAGGGAGCTGTTTTTT
v_gene: TRBV20-1; abundance: NA; d_gene: NA; j_gene: TRBJ2-7; CDR3aa: CSASAEEGWRNEQYF; CDR3nt: TGCAGTGCCTCGGCGGAGGAGGGGTGGAGGAACGAGCAGTACTTC
v_gene: TRBV7-9; abundance: few; d_gene: NA; j_gene: TRBJ1-1; CDR3aa: CASSFQGVRTTEAFF; CDR3nt: TGTGCCAGCAGCTTTCAGGGCGTCCGGACCACTGAAGCTTTCTTT
v_gene: TRBV5-4; abundance: many; d_gene: TRBD2; j_gene: TRBJ2-7; CDR3aa: CASSLSGGSYEQYF; CDR3nt: TGTGCCAGCAGCTTGAGCGGGGGGAGCTACGAGCAGTACTTC
v_gene: TRBV29-1; abundance: many; d_gene: TRBD1; j_gene: TRBJ2-5; CDR3aa: CSVGGQGGEETQYF; CDR3nt: TGCAGCGTTGGCGGACAGGGGGGGGAAGAGACCCAGTACTTC
v_gene: TRBV5-6; abundance: NA; d_gene: NA; j_gene: TRBJ1-6; CDR3aa: CASSSGMAAANSPLHF; CDR3nt: TGTGCCAGCAGCTCCGGAATGGCTGCCGCAAATTCACCCCTCCACTTT
v_gene: TRBV29-1; abundance: NA; d_gene: TRBD1; j_gene: TRBJ2-3; CDR3aa: CSVEDINRGGTDTQYF; CDR3nt: TGCAGCGTTGAAGATATCAACAGGGGAGGCACAGATACGCAGTATTTT
v_gene: TRBV7-9; abundance: many; d_gene: NA; j_gene: TRBJ2-1; CDR3aa: CASSLLATNEQFF; CDR3nt: TGTGCCAGCAGCTTACTAGCGACCAATGAGCAGTTCTTC
v_gene: TRBV7-2; abundance: few; d_gene: NA; j_gene: TRBJ1-4; CDR3aa: CASSLVLHEKLFF; CDR3nt: TGTGCCAGCAGCTTAGTCCTACACGAAAAACTGTTTTTT
v_gene: TRBV28; abundance: NA; d_gene: NA; j_gene: TRBJ1-5; CDR3aa: CASSQTGWGQPQHF; CDR3nt: TGTGCCAGCAGTCAGACAGGCTGGGGTCAGCCCCAGCATTTT
v_gene: TRBV11-2; abundance: few; d_gene: TRBD1; j_gene: TRBJ1-4; CDR3aa: CASSPSRDRGKLFF; CDR3nt: TGTGCCAGCAGCCCATCCCGGGACAGGGGCAAACTGTTTTTT
v_gene: TRBV30; abundance: many; d_gene: NA; j_gene: TRBJ1-3; CDR3aa: CAWTMEVAGNTIYF; CDR3nt: TGTGCCTGGACCATGGAGGTGGCAGGAAACACCATATATTTT
v_gene: TRBV11-2; abundance: many; d_gene: NA; j_gene: TRBJ2-5; CDR3aa: CASSLVGVPETQYF; CDR3nt: TGTGCCAGCAGCTTAGTTGGGGTCCCAGAGACCCAGTACTTC
v_gene: TRBV28; abundance: NA; d_gene: TRBD2; j_gene: TRBJ2-3; CDR3aa: CASSKSGSLNF; CDR3nt: TGTGCCAGCAGTAAGAGCGGGAGTCTGAATTTT
v_gene: TRBV2; abundance: few; d_gene: NA; j_gene: TRBJ2-7; CDR3aa: CASSEVPGPSGDGEQYF; CDR3nt: TGTGCCAGCAGTGAAGTGCCGGGGCCCTCAGGTGATGGCGAGCAGTACTTC
v_gene: TRBV28; abundance: NA; d_gene: NA; j_gene: TRBJ1-5; CDR3aa: CASSSRRYNQPQHF; CDR3nt: TGTGCCAGCAGTTCCAGACGGTACAATCAGCCCCAGCATTTT
v_gene: TRBV5-1; abundance: many; d_gene: NA; j_gene: TRBJ2-2; CDR3aa: CASSNTGELFF; CDR3nt: TGCGCCAGCAGCAACACCGGGGAGCTGTTTTTT
v_gene: TRBV5-1; abundance: many; d_gene: NA; j_gene: TRBJ2-3; CDR3aa: CASSLTGTDTQYF; CDR3nt: TGCGCCAGCAGCTTGACTGGCACAGATACGCAGTATTTT
v_gene: TRBV5-8; abundance: many; d_gene: TRBD1; j_gene: TRBJ2-1; CDR3aa: CASSLEGQGYNEQFF; CDR3nt: TGTGCCAGCAGCTTGGAAGGACAGGGCTACAATGAGCAGTTCTTC
v_gene: TRBV7-3; abundance: many; d_gene: NA; j_gene: TRBJ2-2; CDR3aa: CASSLTNTGELFF; CDR3nt: TGTGCCAGCAGCTTAACCAACACCGGGGAGCTGTTTTTT
v_gene: TRBV29-1; abundance: many; d_gene: TRBD1; j_gene: TRBJ2-1; CDR3aa: CSVVGTGMYNEQFF; CDR3nt: TGCAGCGTTGTTGGGACAGGGATGTACAATGAGCAGTTCTTC
v_gene: TRBV19; abundance: few; d_gene: TRBD1; j_gene: TRBJ1-2; CDR3aa: CASTEGQFSYGYTF; CDR3nt: TGTGCCAGTACCGAGGGACAGTTTTCCTATGGCTACACCTTC
v_gene: TRBV7-8; abundance: NA; d_gene: NA; j_gene: TRBJ2-7; CDR3aa: CASSGGGSTYEQYF; CDR3nt: TGTGCCAGCAGTGGTGGGGGTTCTACCTACGAGCAGTACTTC
v_gene: TRBV3-1; abundance: few; d_gene: NA; j_gene: TRBJ1-5; CDR3aa: CASSQDRGDQPQHF; CDR3nt: TGTGCCAGCAGCCAAGATAGGGGGGATCAGCCCCAGCATTTT
v_gene: TRBV11-2; abundance: few; d_gene: NA; j_gene: TRBJ2-7; CDR3aa: CASSLGGPAGFYEQYF; CDR3nt: TGTGCCAGCAGCTTAGGGGGCCCAGCGGGTTTTTACGAGCAGTACTTC
v_gene: TRBV5-8; abundance: NA; d_gene: TRBD1; j_gene: TRBJ1-1; CDR3aa: CASLVQGAEAFF; CDR3nt: TGTGCCAGCCTTGTCCAGGGGGCTGAAGCTTTCTTT
v_gene: TRBV20-1; abundance: NA; d_gene: TRBD2; j_gene: TRBJ2-3; CDR3aa: CGQGLAGVRDTQYF; CDR3nt: TGCGGGCAGGGACTAGCGGGGGTGAGAGATACGCAGTATTTT
v_gene: TRBV5-1; abundance: few; d_gene: TRBD2; j_gene: TRBJ2-5; CDR3aa: CASSWSGTSKETQYF; CDR3nt: TGCGCCAGCAGCTGGTCCGGGACTAGCAAAGAGACCCAGTACTTC
v_gene: TRBV9; abundance: NA; d_gene: NA; j_gene: TRBJ2-7; CDR3aa: CASSVVRPTYEQYF; CDR3nt: TGTGCCAGCAGCGTAGTTAGACCCACCTACGAGCAGTACTTC
v_gene: TRBV11-2; abundance: many; d_gene: NA; j_gene: TRBJ2-1; CDR3aa: CASSSQVFHSYNEQFF; CDR3nt: TGTGCCAGCAGCTCACAGGTCTTTCACTCCTACAATGAGCAGTTCTTC
v_gene: TRBV20-1; abundance: few; d_gene: NA; j_gene: TRBJ2-1; CDR3aa: CSARGLAHYNEQFF; CDR3nt: TGCAGTGCTAGAGGTCTAGCGCACTACAATGAGCAGTTCTTC
v_gene: TRBV20-1; abundance: few; d_gene: NA; j_gene: TRBJ2-4; CDR3aa: CSASSPGRSAKNIQYF; CDR3nt: TGCAGTGCTAGTTCCCCGGGCAGGTCCGCCAAAAACATTCAGTACTTC
v_gene: TRBV18; abundance: many; d_gene: TRBD1; j_gene: TRBJ2-2; CDR3aa: CASSLTTGVNTGELFF; CDR3nt: TGTGCCAGCTCACTAACGACAGGGGTGAACACCGGGGAGCTGTTTTTT
v_gene: TRBV24-1; abundance: few; d_gene: TRBD2; j_gene: TRBJ2-1; CDR3aa: CATSDFRGGQDEQFF; CDR3nt: TGTGCCACCAGTGATTTTAGGGGAGGGCAGGATGAGCAGTTCTTC
v_gene: TRBV10-2; abundance: NA; d_gene: NA; j_gene: TRBJ1-1; CDR3aa: CASTEEWGGTEAFF; CDR3nt: TGCGCCAGCACCGAGGAGTGGGGGGGAACTGAAGCTTTCTTT
v_gene: TRBV21-1; abundance: few; d_gene: NA; j_gene: TRBJ2-2; CDR3aa: CASPLTPLTGELFF; CDR3nt: TGTGCCAGCCCCTTGACACCTCTCACCGGGGAGCTGTTTTTT
v_gene: TRBV25-1; abundance: NA; d_gene: TRBD1; j_gene: TRBJ2-7; CDR3aa: CASSVDRGPYEQYF; CDR3nt: TGTGCCAGCAGTGTGGACAGGGGCCCCTACGAGCAGTACTTC
v_gene: TRBV7-8; abundance: few; d_gene: NA; j_gene: TRBJ1-1; CDR3aa: CASSPRTGLNTEAFF; CDR3nt: TGTGCCAGCAGCCCAAGGACGGGGCTGAACACTGAAGCTTTCTTT
v_gene: TRBV12-3/TRBV12-4; abundance: few; d_gene: TRBD1; j_gene: TRBJ2-3; CDR3aa: CASSPPGTGITDTQYF; CDR3nt: TGTGCCAGCAGTCCCCCTGGGACAGGGATTACAGATACGCAGTATTTT
v_gene: TRBV20-1; abundance: once; d_gene: TRBD2; j_gene: TRBJ2-5; CDR3aa: CSARDSSGSRETQYF; CDR3nt: TGCAGTGCTAGAGATAGTAGCGGGAGTCGGGAGACCCAGTACTTC
v_gene: TRBV19; abundance: few; d_gene: TRBD2; j_gene: TRBJ2-1; CDR3aa: CASSKLAGSDEQFF; CDR3nt: TGTGCCAGTAGTAAGCTAGCGGGGTCAGATGAGCAGTTCTTC
v_gene: TRBV6-2/TRBV6-3; abundance: many; d_gene: NA; j_gene: TRBJ2-2; CDR3aa: CASSTGPSEAGELFF; CDR3nt: TGTGCCAGCAGCACGGGTCCTTCGGAGGCCGGGGAGCTGTTTTTT
v_gene: TRBV20-1; abundance: many; d_gene: NA; j_gene: TRBJ2-7; CDR3aa: CSGVGTGTSYEQYF; CDR3nt: TGCAGTGGAGTAGGTACAGGAACCTCCTACGAGCAGTACTTC